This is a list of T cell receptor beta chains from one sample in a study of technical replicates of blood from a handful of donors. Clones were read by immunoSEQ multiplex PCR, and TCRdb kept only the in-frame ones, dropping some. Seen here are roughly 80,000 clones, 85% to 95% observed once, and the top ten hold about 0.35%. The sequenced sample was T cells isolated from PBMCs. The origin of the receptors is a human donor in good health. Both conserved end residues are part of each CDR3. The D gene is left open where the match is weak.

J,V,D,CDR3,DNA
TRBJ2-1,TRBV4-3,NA,CASSQAPSSYNEQFF,TGCGCCAGCAGCCAGGCGCCTAGTTCCTACAATGAGCAGTTCTTC
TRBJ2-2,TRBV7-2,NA,CASSLNRVSNTGELFF,TGTGCCAGCAGCTTAAACAGGGTTTCGAACACCGGGGAGCTGTTTTTT
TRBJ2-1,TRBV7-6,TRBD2,CASSLRGGGRAGGFLSYNEQFF,TGTGCCAGCAGCTTAAGAGGGGGGGGGAGAGCGGGAGGATTCCTCTCCTACAATGAGCAGTTCTTC
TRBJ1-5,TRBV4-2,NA,CASSQEVSGVGQPQHF,TGTGCCAGCAGCCAAGAAGTTTCAGGGGTCGGTCAGCCCCAGCATTTT
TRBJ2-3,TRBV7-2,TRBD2,CASSLGLAGDTQYF,TGTGCCAGCAGCTTAGGACTAGCGGGAGATACGCAGTATTTT
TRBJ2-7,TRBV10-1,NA,CATAYVEGCSSYEQYF,TGCGCCACCGCCTATGTGGAGGGTTGCAGCTCCTACGAGCAGTACTTC
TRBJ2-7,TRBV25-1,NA,CASSGSEQYF,TGTGCCAGCAGTGGGAGCGAGCAGTACTTC
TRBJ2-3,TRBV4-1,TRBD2,CASSQAMGGGIATQYF,TGCGCCAGCAGCCAAGCTATGGGGGGAGGGATCGCTACGCAGTATTTT
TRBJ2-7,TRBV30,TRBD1,CAGDRGSGKQYF,TGTGCCGGTGACAGGGGGAGTGGGAAACAGTACTTC
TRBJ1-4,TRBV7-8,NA,CASSFLTGSREKLFF,TGTGCCAGCAGCTTTCTAACAGGGTCCCGTGAAAAACTGTTTTTT
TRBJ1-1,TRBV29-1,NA,CSVTGRYTEAFF,TGCAGCGTTACAGGGAGATACACTGAAGCTTTCTTT
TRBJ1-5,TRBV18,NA,CASSPLGQSNQPQHF,TGTGCCAGCTCACCTTTGGGACAAAGTAATCAGCCCCAGCATTTT